A single sample gave rise to the 28 T cell receptor beta chains below, sequenced in a study of control samples from healthy donors and cancer patients. Some clones are missing from TCRdb's copy, which holds only in-frame ones; the method was immunoSEQ multiplex PCR. The data hold roughly 100,000 clones, with just over 90% observed a single time. What was sequenced was blood. These receptors all stem from a woman between 18 and 29 years old in good health.

V and J are TRBV9 and TRBJ2-2, with D possibly TRBD1 on 5 matching bases. Germline loops: CDR1 SGDLS, CDR2 YYNGEE. This CDR3 has 18 amino acids. Trimming stripped 4 bases from V and 7 bases from J, with 26 bases between. The CDR3 protein is CASSPHGRGTGQLGELFF. CDR3 nucleotides: TGTGCCAGCAGCCCTCACGGAAGGGGTACGGGTCAACTCGGGGAGCTGTTTTTT.

This chain joins TRBV7-2 and TRBJ1-5, with unresolved D. Looked up from germline, CDR1 is SGHTA and CDR2 is FQGNSA. Trimming removed 3 bases from V and 4 bases from J, with 19 bases in between. The CDR3 spans 17 residues. CDR3 bases: TGTGCCAGCAGCTTCACTCCGGACGTAACGGGGAATCAGCCCCAGCATTTT. Its translation is CASSFTPDVTGNQPQHF.

V is TRBV4-1 and J is TRBJ2-2, with D hard to call. Trimming took off 0 bases at V and 5 bases at J, with 10 bases between the two ends. From germline, CDR1 is MGHRA and CDR2 YSYEKL. The CDR3 runs to 15 residues. The DNA for the CDR3 is TGCGCCAGCAGCCAAGAGGGGTGGGGTACCGGGGAGCTGTTTTTT. It encodes CASSQEGWGTGELFF.

In its sample, this clone was seen once. CDR3 coding DNA: TGTGCCAGCAGTTTATCAAGGAGTCTGAACACTGAAGCTTTCTTT. Its translation: CASSLSRSLNTEAFF. The chain joins TRBV28 to TRBJ1-1; D is uncertain. The length of the CDR3 is 15 residues. V lost 1 base, J lost 0 bases, and 9 bases lay in between. Germline values: CDR1 MDHEN, CDR2 SYDVKM.

The CDR3 protein is CASSLDSYGYTF. In DNA form, the CDR3 reads TGTGCCAGTAGTCTCGACAGCTATGGCTACACCTTC. V usage is TRBV19 and J usage is TRBJ1-2, with D perhaps TRBD1 (5 bases). CDR3 size: 12 residues. V was cut by 5 bases and J by 4 bases, with 8 bases left in between. CDR1 is LNHDA and CDR2 is SQIVND in the germline V gene (reference sequence).

The table lists this clone with a count of one. V and J are TRBV7-2 and TRBJ2-2, with unresolved D. The V and J ends lost 1 base and 2 bases respectively, with 2 bases between them. Looked up from germline, CDR1 is SGHTA and CDR2 is FQGNSA. This CDR3 has 13 amino acids. DNA of the CDR3: TGTGCCAGCAGCTTAGACAACACCGGGGAGCTGTTTTTT. Translated, it gives CASSLDNTGELFF.

The chain recombines TRBV6-1 with TRBJ1-2, with D perhaps TRBD1 (5 bases). This CDR3 spans 13 amino acids. The germline gives CDR1 MNHNS, CDR2 SASEGT. V was cut by 1 base and J by 4 bases, with 7 bases left in between. The CDR3 DNA reads as TGTGCCAGCAGTGAAGGCAGGGTCTATGGCTACACCTTC. This sequence encodes CASSEGRVYGYTF.

The chain links TRBV5-4 to TRBJ1-6; TRBD1 is a possible D gene (5 bases). The CDR3 covers 14 residues. CDR1 is SGHNT, CDR2 YYREEE, per germline (reference sequence). Trimming removed 1 base from V and 8 bases from J, with 10 bases in between. The CDR3 DNA is TGTGCCAGCAGCTTGCCAGGGACGGATTCACCCCTCCACTTT. It specifies CASSLPGTDSPLHF.

This sequence joins TRBV2 and TRBJ2-7; the D gene is possibly TRBD1 (5 bases). Germline assignment: CDR1 SNHLY and CDR2 FYNNEI. This CDR3 is 11 amino acids long. The V end lost 4 bases, the J end lost 7 bases, and 8 bases lay between the germline ends. The DNA of the CDR3 is TGTGCCAGCAGTGCAGGGCGGGAGCAGTACTTC. Encoded protein: CASSAGREQYF.

The rearrangement uses TRBV19 and TRBJ1-1; a possible D gene is TRBD1 (5 bases). From germline, CDR1 is LNHDA and CDR2 SQIVND (reference sequence). This CDR3 comprises 13 residues. V gave up 11 bases and J gave up 4 bases, with 17 bases separating them. CDR3: CAGGTARGTEAFF. In DNA form, the CDR3 reads TGTGCCGGGGGGACCGCTCGAGGCACTGAAGCTTTCTTT. Full variable domain (rest looked up from reference TRBV19 and TRBJ1-1): DGGITQSPKYLFRKEGQNVTLSCEQNLNHDAMYWYRQDPGQGLRLIYYSQIVNDFQKGDIAEGYSVSREKKESFPLTVTSAQKNPTAFYLCAGGTARGTEAFFGQGTRLTVV.

A single count supports this clone. The rearrangement links TRBV12-5 to TRBJ2-1; D is unclear. The CDR3 contains 18 residues. CDR1 and CDR2 (germline): LGHNT, FRNRAP. V lost 0 bases to trimming and J lost 0 bases, with 15 bases between them. CDR3 in DNA: TGTGCTAGTGGTTTGGTATTACGGGTGGGAAGCTCCTACAATGAGCAGTTCTTC. This codes for CASGLVLRVGSSYNEQFF.

The J gene is TRBJ1-5, the V gene TRBV4-1; D is unresolved. The CDR3 length is 13 residues. Germline loops: CDR1 MGHRA, CDR2 YSYEKL. The V and J ends lost 3 bases and 2 bases respectively, with 5 bases between them. CDR3 sequence (DNA): TGCGCCAGCAGCCATAGTGGCAATCAGCCCCAGCATTTT. Amino acid sequence: CASSHSGNQPQHF.

The V gene is TRBV6-5, the J gene TRBJ2-7, with 8 bases lining up with TRBD1. CDR3 size: 13 residues. V shed 7 bases, J shed 5 bases, and the junction held 7 bases outside the gene matches. Germline assignment: CDR1 MNHEY and CDR2 SVGAGI. DNA of the CDR3: TGTGCCAGCAACGACAGGGGTAGAAACGAGCAGTACTTC. Protein product: CASNDRGRNEQYF.

The chain couples TRBV2 to TRBJ2-3; TRBD1 matches at 7 bases. From germline, CDR1 is SNHLY and CDR2 FYNNEI. Losses at the gene ends were 6 bases for V and 0 bases for J; bases not matched to a gene: 6. The CDR3 has 15 residues. The CDR3 spells CASSRGLSSTDTQYF. The CDR3 nucleotides read TGTGCCAGCAGCAGGGGGTTGAGTAGCACAGATACGCAGTATTTT.

This rearrangement joins TRBV30 to TRBJ1-2; maybe TRBD1 (5 bases). There are 12 residues in the CDR3. Germline V CDR1 and CDR2: GTSNPN, SVGIG (reference sequence). The ends were cut back, 1 base at V and 9 bases at J, with 12 bases in the middle. The CDR3 nucleotides are TGTGCCTGGAGTGCCAGGGAAGTGAGCTACACCTTC. Translating it yields CAWSAREVSYTF.

The CDR3 nucleotides are TGTGCCAGCAGCGTAATAAACGGGAGAAACAATGAGCAGTTCTTC. This sequence encodes CASSVINGRNNEQFF. The chain carries TRBV9 and TRBJ2-1, with D perhaps TRBD2 (6 bases). Trimming removed 1 base from V and 5 bases from J, with 13 bases in between. Looked up from germline, CDR1 is SGDLS and CDR2 is YYNGEE. The CDR3 contains 15 residues.

This CDR3 is CASSSIGLAETQYF. The CDR3 nucleotides are TGTGCCAGCAGCTCGATTGGACTAGCAGAGACCCAGTACTTC. V usage is TRBV5-4 and J usage is TRBJ2-5; 8 bases line up with TRBD2. The trim removed 3 bases at V and 4 bases at J, leaving 5 bases unmatched. The CDR3 contains 14 residues. Germline V lookup: CDR1 SGHNT, CDR2 YYREEE (reference sequence).

The genes are TRBV20-1 and TRBJ1-2; a weak D match, TRBD1 (5 bases). Trimming cost V 6 bases and J 8 bases, with 13 bases left between them. The CDR3 runs to 11 residues. The V gene's germline CDR1 is DFQATT and CDR2 SNEGSKA (reference sequence). The CDR3 DNA reads as TGCAGTGCCCCCCGGGACCTGGGCTACACCTTC. As protein: CSAPRDLGYTF.

The chain has TRBV12-3 or TRBV12-4 and TRBJ2-2; D gene ambiguous. Between the trimmed V and J ends, which lost 7 bases and 4 bases, there was a span of 10 bases. This CDR3 is built from 13 residues. CDR3 loop: CASTLPVTGELFF. The DNA of the CDR3 is TGTGCCAGCACCTTGCCGGTCACCGGGGAGCTGTTTTTT.

The V and J genes are TRBV6-6 and TRBJ2-2, with 7 bases aligning to TRBD2. This CDR3 contains 15 residues. Trimming took 6 bases from V and 5 from J; bases not matched to a gene: 9. CDR1 and CDR2 from the germline V gene are MNHNY and SVGAGI (reference sequence). CDR3 DNA: TGTGCCAGCAGGCGCCTAGCGGATCGGACCGGGGAGCTGTTTTTT. This gives the protein CASRRLADRTGELFF.

V usage is TRBV14 and J usage is TRBJ1-3; D uncertain. Germline V gene sequence: CDR1 SGHDN, CDR2 FVKESK. V shed 4 bases and J shed 3 bases, with 10 bases lying between them. The length of the CDR3 is 14 residues. This CDR3 is CASSLLGRGNTIYF. The CDR3 coding sequence is TGTGCCAGCAGCCTCTTAGGACGTGGAAACACCATATATTTT.

The chain couples TRBV9 to TRBJ2-7; the match to TRBD2 covers 9 bases. This CDR3 has 14 amino acids. The germline V gene has CDR1 SGDLS and CDR2 YYNGEE. With 4 bases clipped from V and 2 bases from J, the junction kept 4 bases outside the gene matches. The CDR3 reads CASSPSGTPYEQYF. The CDR3 DNA follows: TGTGCCAGCAGCCCTAGCGGGACTCCCTACGAGCAGTACTTC.

This clone was counted once. This chain uses TRBV6-2 or TRBV6-3 with TRBJ2-2; TRBD2 aligns across 10 bases. Trimming at V came to 4 bases and at J to 3 bases, leaving 2 bases not matched to a gene. Germline values: CDR1 MNHEY, CDR2 SVGEGT. This CDR3 contains 15 residues. DNA of the CDR3: TGTGCCAGCAGTTCTAGCGGGAGATACACCGGGGAGCTGTTTTTT. This encodes CASSSSGRYTGELFF.

This clone was counted only a few times. The chain couples TRBV4-1 to TRBJ1-5; D is unclear. CDR1 is MGHRA and CDR2 is YSYEKL in the germline V gene. The CDR3 consists of 20 residues. The V end lost 5 bases, the J end lost 0 bases, and 26 bases lay between the germline ends. For the CDR3, the DNA is TGCGCCAGCAGCTTGACGATTGATATATGGGGAGGATATAGCAATCAGCCCCAGCATTTT. Translation gives CASSLTIDIWGGYSNQPQHF.

The chain recombines TRBV11-2 with TRBJ2-1; D possibly corresponds to TRBD2 (5 bases). CDR1 is SGHAT, CDR2 FQNNGV, per germline. Trimming cost V 2 bases and J 3 bases, with 8 bases left between them. This CDR3 is 14 amino acids long. The CDR3: CASSLIRDYNEQFF. The CDR3 DNA reads as TGTGCCAGCAGCTTAATTCGGGACTACAATGAGCAGTTCTTC. The whole variable domain, remainder taken from reference TRBV11-2 and TRBJ2-1, is EAGVAQSPRYKIIEKRQSVAFWCNPISGHATLYWYQQILGQGPKLLIQFQNNGVVDDSQLPKDRFSAERLKGVDSTLKIQPAKLEDSAVYLCASSLIRDYNEQFFGPGTRLTVL.

The chain recombines TRBV14 with TRBJ1-1; possible D gene TRBD1, 6 bases. Trimming left V 6 bases short and J 2 bases short, with 16 bases between. In germline, CDR1 is SGHDN, CDR2 FVKESK. This CDR3 spans 15 amino acids. CDR3 bases: TGTGCCAGCAGACAATTTACAGGGATAAACACTGAAGCTTTCTTT. The encoded protein is CASRQFTGINTEAFF. Full variable domain (remainder filled in from reference TRBV14 and TRBJ1-1): EAGVTQFPSHSVIEKGQTVTLRCDPISGHDNLYWYRRVMGKEIKFLLHFVKESKQDESGMPNNRFLAERTGGTYSTLKVQPAELEDSGVYFCASRQFTGINTEAFFGQGTRLTVV.

The table lists this clone with a count of one. V usage is TRBV12-3 or TRBV12-4 and J usage is TRBJ2-2; D possibly uses TRBD1 or TRBD2 (7 bases each). Trimming removed 7 bases at V and 3 bases at J, with 9 bases between. The CDR3 sequence is 13 residues long. CDR3 DNA sequence: TGTGCCAGCACAGGGGGGGACACCGGGGAGCTGTTTTTT. As protein: CASTGGDTGELFF.

Details on this clone: The identical CDR3 is also encoded by other nucleotide sequences in the sample. DNA for the CDR3: TGTGCCAGCAGCTTATCAGGGAACTATGGCTACACCTTC. Its translation is CASSLSGNYGYTF. The chain combines TRBV11-2 with TRBJ1-2; tentatively, D is TRBD1 (5 bases). With 2 bases removed from V and 2 bases from J, the gap between germline ends came to 6 bases. The CDR3 extends over 13 amino acids. CDR1 and CDR2 (germline): SGHAT, FQNNGV.